Included here is one T cell receptor beta chain sequence, with context. These data are taken from a study of T cell changes during pregnancy in multiple sclerosis. The germline V and J ends were trimmed by 10 bases and 4 bases, with 22 bases remaining between them. The CDR3 consists of 15 residues. Germline CDR1 reads MDHEN; CDR2 reads SYDVKM. The repertoire was sequenced with immunoSEQ multiplex PCR; TCRdb's copy has only in-frame clones and lacks some. The table records about 85,000 clones, roughly nine tenths of them present only once. The sample here was peripheral blood, taken in the first trimester of pregnancy. The chain recombines TRBV28 with TRBJ2-5, with D perhaps TRBD1 (8 bases). The TCR originated in a female donor with multiple sclerosis, enrolled in a pregnancy study. This chain's CDR3 is CATQDYRGGGETQYF. CDR3 coding DNA: TGTGCCACTCAGGATTACAGGGGGGGAGGAGAGACCCAGTACTTC.